Listed here are 28 T cell receptor beta chains from one sample, sequenced in a study of long-term antiretroviral therapy in people with HIV. Assay version v3.0 of immunoSEQ was used, and it was run at survey level. The repertoire was sequenced with immunoSEQ multiplex PCR; TCRdb's copy has only in-frame clones and lacks some. This sample has tens of thousands of clones; approximately 84% occur once, and the top ten carry approximately 4.8%. The input for sequencing was unsorted PBMCs, taken approximately 2.9 years before starting antiretroviral therapy. Receptors were obtained from a woman under 40 with HIV.

The chain is built from TRBV10-2 and TRBJ1-6; tentative D call: TRBD1 (6 bases). CDR1 WSHSY and CDR2 SAAADI come from the germline V gene. V lost 6 bases to trimming and J lost 7 bases, with 16 bases between them. The CDR3 consists of 15 residues. DNA for the CDR3: TGCGCCAGCAGAAACCAACAGGGAGAGAATTCACCCCTCCACTTT. This sequence encodes CASRNQQGENSPLHF.

The chain joins TRBV6-5 to TRBJ2-7, with D perhaps TRBD1 (6 bases). V was shortened by 2 bases and J by 6 bases, with 17 bases between the two germline ends. The germline CDR1 and CDR2 sequences are MNHEY and SVGAGI. This CDR3 has 15 residues. CDR3 nucleotide sequence: TGTGCCAGCAGTTACCGGACAGACCGGAGGTCCGAGCAGTACTTC. Translation gives CASSYRTDRRSEQYF.

The chain recombines TRBV20-1 with TRBJ2-3, with unresolved D. Germline values: CDR1 DFQATT, CDR2 SNEGSKA (reference sequence). Trimming pared 5 bases from V and 1 base from J, leaving 1 base between. This CDR3 spans 10 amino acids. The DNA for the CDR3 is TGCAGTGCTGGCACAGATACGCAGTATTTT. Its translation is CSAGTDTQYF.

The chain joins TRBV10-3 to TRBJ1-1, with D maybe TRBD1 (5 bases). V was cut by 0 bases and J by 5 bases, with 13 bases left in between. The CDR3 is 15 residues long. The germline CDR1 and CDR2 sequences are ENHRY and SYGVKD. CDR3 loop: CAISESGLTSTEAFF. The CDR3 DNA follows: TGTGCCATCAGTGAGTCGGGACTGACGAGTACTGAAGCTTTCTTT.

The chain is built from TRBV30 and TRBJ1-1, with D hard to call. Trimming stripped 2 bases from V and 2 bases from J, with 12 bases between. CDR1 GTSNPN and CDR2 SVGIG come from the germline V gene (reference sequence). This CDR3 spans 14 amino acids. The DNA for the CDR3 is TGTGCCTGGAGTCCCCCTCCTACCAACACTGAAGCTTTCTTT. Translating gives CAWSPPPTNTEAFF.

The rearrangement uses TRBV19 and TRBJ1-1; D gene ambiguous. Trimming removed 1 base at V and 1 base at J, with 16 bases between. Germline-derived CDR1 and CDR2 are LNHDA and SQIVND (reference sequence). The CDR3 sequence is 17 residues long. CDR3 amino acids: CASSIGRSLNGNTEAFF. The DNA for the CDR3 is TGTGCCAGTAGTATAGGTAGGTCGTTAAATGGGAACACTGAAGCTTTCTTT.

This clone occurred a few times. V usage is TRBV11-3 and J usage is TRBJ1-1; the D is unclear. Trimming stripped 4 bases from V and 4 bases from J, with 10 bases between. Germline lookup yields CDR1 SGHNT and CDR2 YENEEA. This CDR3 is 13 amino acids long. The CDR3 DNA sequence: TGTGCCAGCAGCTCCGGCTTAAGCACTGAAGCTTTCTTT. Protein product: CASSSGLSTEAFF. The full variable domain, rest sourced from reference TRBV11-3 and TRBJ1-1, is EAGVVQSPRYKIIEKKQPVAFWCNPISGHNTLYWYLQNLGQGPELLIRYENEEAVDDSQLPKDRFSAERLKGVDSTLKIQPAELGDSAVYLCASSSGLSTEAFFGQGTRLTVV.

The gene calls are TRBV5-1 and TRBJ1-4; D is undetermined. The germline V and J ends were trimmed by 4 bases and 8 bases, with 12 bases remaining between them. Germline lookup yields CDR1 SGHRS and CDR2 YFSETQ. The CDR3 loop spans 13 amino acids. In DNA, the CDR3 is TGCGCCAGCAGCCCCGACACGGAAGAAAAACTGTTTTTT. As protein: CASSPDTEEKLFF.

The genes are TRBV5-4 and TRBJ2-5; 11 bases are shared with TRBD2. V shed 3 bases and J 4 bases; nucleotides not matched to a gene: 5. The CDR3 spans 15 residues. Germline CDR1 and CDR2: SGHNT and YYREEE (reference sequence). CDR3 amino acids: CASSSAGTSGETQYF. As DNA, the CDR3 is TGTGCCAGCAGCTCCGCCGGGACTAGCGGAGAGACCCAGTACTTC.

The V gene is TRBV11-3, the J gene TRBJ1-2; D remains unclear. Germline V gene sequence: CDR1 SGHNT, CDR2 YENEEA. The V end was cut by 0 bases, the J end by 8 bases, with 10 bases between. There are 13 residues in the CDR3. The CDR3 loop is CASSLDGLGGYTF. The CDR3 bases are TGTGCCAGCAGCTTAGATGGCCTTGGGGGCTACACCTTC.

The rearrangement joins TRBV11-2 to TRBJ2-5; D possibly corresponds to TRBD2 (5 bases). Germline CDR1 reads SGHAT; CDR2 reads FQNNGV. The CDR3 loop spans 14 amino acids. Trimming took 11 bases from V and 2 from J, leaving 18 bases between them. The DNA for the CDR3 is TGTGCCTCTTCGGGGAATCCGGAACAAGAGACCCAGTACTTC. This encodes CASSGNPEQETQYF. The complete variable domain, with remaining parts taken from reference TRBV11-2 and TRBJ2-5, reads EAGVAQSPRYKIIEKRQSVAFWCNPISGHATLYWYQQILGQGPKLLIQFQNNGVVDDSQLPKDRFSAERLKGVDSTLKIQPAKLEDSAVYLCASSGNPEQETQYFGPGTRLLVL.

The V and J genes are TRBV6-1 and TRBJ2-3, with D hard to call. The CDR3 extends over 9 amino acids. Trimming left V 3 bases short and J 8 bases short, with 0 bases between. Germline V CDR1 and CDR2: MNHNS, SASEGT. The CDR3 is CASSDTQYF. CDR3 nucleotides: TGTGCCAGCAGTGATACGCAGTATTTT.

This chain links TRBV5-1 with TRBJ1-3; possibly TRBD1 for D (6 bases). This CDR3 region has 15 residues. V lost 5 bases, J lost 3 bases, and 15 bases lay in between. Germline CDR1 and CDR2: SGHRS and YFSETQ. The CDR3 here is CASSSIEQGGNTIYF. The CDR3 region has the DNA TGCGCCAGCAGTTCAATCGAACAGGGTGGAAACACCATATATTTT. Full variable domain (missing parts from reference TRBV5-1 and TRBJ1-3): KAGVTQTPRYLIKTRGQQVTLSCSPISGHRSVSWYQQTPGQGLQFLFEYFSETQRNKGNFPGRFSGRQFSNSRSEMNVSTLELGDSALYLCASSSIEQGGNTIYFGEGSWLTVV.

Points on this clone: An end of the junction does not agree with germline; a read error may underlie this. DNA for the CDR3: TGTGCCAGCGGGACTGGGGGCAATCAGTCCCAGCATTTT. This codes for CASGTGGNQSQHF. V and J are TRBV6-6 and TRBJ1-5; possibly TRBD1 for D (6 bases). The CDR3 has 13 residues. Germline loops: CDR1 MNHNY, CDR2 SVGAGI (reference sequence).

This chain connects TRBV4-1 to TRBJ1-5; D may be TRBD1 (5 bases). The CDR3 is 14 amino acids. V was pared by 3 bases and J by 7 bases, with 13 bases between. The germline CDR1 and CDR2 sequences are MGHRA and YSYEKL. The CDR3 DNA reads TGCGCCAGCAGCCATCGTGGGGCGTACCAGCCCCAGCATTTT. Translating it yields CASSHRGAYQPQHF.

The chain combines TRBV18 with TRBJ1-2; unclear D gene. Looked up from germline, CDR1 is KGHSH and CDR2 is LQKENI. V dropped 2 bases and J dropped 4 bases, with 14 bases sitting between them. CDR3 size: 15 residues. The CDR3 sequence is CASSPSGRSVYGYTF. In DNA form, the CDR3 reads TGTGCCAGCTCACCAAGCGGACGGTCTGTCTATGGCTACACCTTC.

The chain couples TRBV6-6 to TRBJ1-4; D is unclear. Germline loops: CDR1 MNHNY, CDR2 SVGAGI (reference sequence). The CDR3 length is 14 residues. Trimming stripped 6 bases from V and 0 bases from J, with 8 bases between. The CDR3 loop is CASRKVATNEKLFF. DNA for the CDR3: TGTGCCAGCAGAAAAGTTGCAACTAATGAAAAACTGTTTTTT.

The table lists this clone with a few counts. This rearrangement joins TRBV14 to TRBJ1-2, with 7 bases fitting TRBD1. From germline, CDR1 is SGHDN and CDR2 FVKESK. CDR3 size: 16 residues. V was pared by 4 bases and J by 1 base, with 9 bases of the junction left unmatched. The CDR3 sequence: CASSPAYRGGNYGYTF. The CDR3 region has the DNA TGTGCCAGCAGCCCAGCCTACAGGGGAGGTAACTATGGCTACACCTTC.

The V gene is TRBV30, the J gene TRBJ2-1; 7 bases are shared with TRBD2. CDR1 GTSNPN and CDR2 SVGIG come from the germline V gene (reference sequence). There are 12 residues in the CDR3. With V trimmed by 3 bases and J by 10 bases, 6 bases remained unmatched. The CDR3 nucleotides read TGTGCCTGGAGCCTACTAGCGATGGAGCAGTTCTTC. Translating gives CAWSLLAMEQFF.

The gene calls are TRBV18 and TRBJ1-1; D is uncertain. CDR1 is KGHSH, CDR2 LQKENI, per germline. Between the trimmed V and J ends, which lost 6 bases and 4 bases, there was a span of 12 bases. The CDR3 runs 13 residues. The chain's CDR3 is CASSQVEFTEAFF. CDR3 sequence (DNA): TGTGCCAGCTCCCAAGTGGAGTTCACTGAAGCTTTCTTT.

V is TRBV9 and J is TRBJ1-2; possibly TRBD1 for D (6 bases). Looked up from germline, CDR1 is SGDLS and CDR2 is YYNGEE. V was trimmed by 3 bases and J by 6 bases, leaving 15 bases between them. The CDR3 length is 14 residues. The CDR3 reads CASSGAGTTNGYTF. The CDR3 DNA reads as TGTGCCAGCAGCGGCGCCGGGACAACAAATGGCTACACCTTC. The variable domain in full, with the rest retrieved from reference TRBV9 and TRBJ1-2, is DSGVTQTPKHLITATGQRVTLRCSPRSGDLSVYWYQQSLDQGLQFLIQYYNGEERAKGNILERFSAQQFPDLHSELNLSSLELGDSALYFCASSGAGTTNGYTFGSGTRLTVV.

This clone is medium-sized in the sample. The chain combines TRBV30 with TRBJ1-4; D not certain. Germline V gene data show CDR1 as GTSNPN and CDR2 as SVGIG (reference sequence). The CDR3 runs 15 residues. Trimming took 1 base from V and 8 from J, leaving 17 bases between them. The CDR3 loop is CAWSGRNRIGEKLFF. In nucleotides, the CDR3 is TGTGCCTGGAGTGGAAGGAACCGCATAGGAGAAAAACTGTTTTTT.

This chain joins TRBV9 and TRBJ1-1; 7 positions agree with TRBD1. In germline, CDR1 is SGDLS, CDR2 YYNGEE. CDR3 length: 15 amino acids. V shed 5 bases and J 0 bases; nucleotides not matched to a gene: 7. CDR3 protein: CASREATGLNTEAFF. CDR3 nucleotides: TGTGCCAGCAGAGAGGCGACAGGGTTGAACACTGAAGCTTTCTTT.

The rearrangement links TRBV4-1 to TRBJ1-1; 7 bases agree with TRBD1. Germline values: CDR1 MGHRA, CDR2 YSYEKL. CDR3 length equals 12 residues. V lost 5 bases to trimming and J lost 10 bases; unmatched junction nucleotides: 7. CDR3 protein: CASSGGGLGAFF. The CDR3 DNA reads TGCGCCAGCAGCGGAGGGGGCCTAGGAGCTTTCTTT.

The rearrangement links TRBV7-3 to TRBJ1-5, with 7 bases identical to TRBD1. Looked up from germline, CDR1 is SGHTA and CDR2 is FQGTGA. CDR3 size: 16 residues. J was trimmed by 9 bases and V by 5 bases; bases with no gene match: 16. The CDR3 DNA sequence: TGTGCCAGCAGCCATACCATAACAGGGGCGTTGGGGCCCCAGCATTTT. Translation gives CASSHTITGALGPQHF. Full variable domain (missing parts from reference TRBV7-3 and TRBJ1-5): GAGVSQTPSNKVTEKGKYVELRCDPISGHTALYWYRQSLGQGPEFLIYFQGTGAADDSGLPNDRFFAVRPEGSVSTLKIQRTERGDSAVYLCASSHTITGALGPQHFGDGTRLSIL.

The rearrangement joins TRBV27 to TRBJ2-4; tentatively, D is TRBD1 (5 bases). Trimming shortened V by 5 bases and J by 7 bases, and 6 bases separated the two germline ends. The CDR3 contains 11 residues. Looked up from germline, CDR1 is MNHEY and CDR2 is SMNVEV (reference sequence). CDR3 sequence: CASSQGNIQYF. The DNA of the CDR3 is TGTGCCAGCAGTCAGGGCAACATTCAGTACTTC.

Concerning this clone itself: At one end the junction does not follow the germline gene, possibly because of a read error. Other DNA sequences in the sample encode the same CDR3. The chain is built from TRBV7-2 and TRBJ1-5, with no clear D. The germline gives CDR1 SGHTA, CDR2 FQGNSA. CDR3 length equals 14 residues. CDR3 DNA: TGTGCCAGTAGCTTAGTTGGGGACAATCAGCCCCAGCATTTT. This encodes CASSLVGDNQPQHF. The full variable domain, with the rest looked up from reference TRBV7-2 and TRBJ1-5, is GAGVSQSPSNKVTEKGKDVELRCDPISGHTALYWYRQSLGQGLEFLIYFQGNSAPDKSGLPSDRFSAERTGGSVSTLTIQRTQQEDSAVYLCASSLVGDNQPQHFGDGTRLSIL.

V is TRBV4-1 and J is TRBJ2-3; 12 nucleotides agree with TRBD2. The germline CDR1 and CDR2 sequences are MGHRA and YSYEKL. Trimming cost V 3 bases and J 9 bases; bases outside gene matches: 10. The CDR3 runs to 16 residues. CDR3 nucleotide sequence: TGCGCCAGCAGCCAGCTCCCACTAGCGGGGGGCCAAACGCAGTATTTT. This sequence encodes CASSQLPLAGGQTQYF.